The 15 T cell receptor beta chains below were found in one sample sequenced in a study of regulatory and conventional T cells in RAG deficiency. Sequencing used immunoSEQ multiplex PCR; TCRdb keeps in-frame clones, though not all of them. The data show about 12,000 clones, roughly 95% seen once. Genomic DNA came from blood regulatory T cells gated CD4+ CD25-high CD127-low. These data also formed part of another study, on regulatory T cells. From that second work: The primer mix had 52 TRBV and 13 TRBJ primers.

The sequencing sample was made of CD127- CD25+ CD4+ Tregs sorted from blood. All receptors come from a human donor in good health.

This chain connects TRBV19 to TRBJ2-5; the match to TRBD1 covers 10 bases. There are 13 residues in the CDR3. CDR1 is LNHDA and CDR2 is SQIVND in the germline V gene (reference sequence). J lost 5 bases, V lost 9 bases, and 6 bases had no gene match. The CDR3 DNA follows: TGTGCCAGCCGACAGGGGGCCTGGGAGACCCAGTACTTC. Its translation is CASRQGAWETQYF. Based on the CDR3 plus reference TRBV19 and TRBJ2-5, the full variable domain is DGGITQSPKYLFRKEGQNVTLSCEQNLNHDAMYWYRQDPGQGLRLIYYSQIVNDFQKGDIAEGYSVSREKKESFPLTVTSAQKNPTAFYLCASRQGAWETQYFGPGTRLLVL.

CDR3 nucleotides: TGTGCCACCCTAGGCAGGGTAGACTACGAGCAGTACTTC. Protein product: CATLGRVDYEQYF. The rearrangement uses TRBV2 and TRBJ2-7, with D maybe TRBD1 (5 bases). Trimming removed 10 bases from V and 3 bases from J, with 16 bases in between. CDR3 length: 13 amino acids. CDR1 and CDR2 (germline): SNHLY, FYNNEI.

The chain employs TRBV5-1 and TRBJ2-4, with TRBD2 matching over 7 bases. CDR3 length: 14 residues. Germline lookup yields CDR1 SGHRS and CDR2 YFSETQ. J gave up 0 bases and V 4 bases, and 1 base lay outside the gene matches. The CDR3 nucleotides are TGCGCCAGCAGCGCGGGGGTAGCCAAAAACATTCAGTACTTC. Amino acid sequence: CASSAGVAKNIQYF.

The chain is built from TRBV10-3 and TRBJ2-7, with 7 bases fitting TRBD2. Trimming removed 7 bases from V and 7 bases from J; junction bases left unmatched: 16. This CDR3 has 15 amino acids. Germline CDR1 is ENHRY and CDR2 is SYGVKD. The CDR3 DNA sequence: TGTGCCATCAAAAGTTCCGGGATCCCCGGGAGGGAGCAGTACTTC. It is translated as CAIKSSGIPGREQYF.

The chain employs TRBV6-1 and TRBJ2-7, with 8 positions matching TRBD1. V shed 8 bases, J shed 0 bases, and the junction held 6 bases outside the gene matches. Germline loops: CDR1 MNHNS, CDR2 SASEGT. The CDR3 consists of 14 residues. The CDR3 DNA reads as TGTGCCAGCCTCGGGGACAGGACCTCCTACGAGCAGTACTTC. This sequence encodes CASLGDRTSYEQYF.

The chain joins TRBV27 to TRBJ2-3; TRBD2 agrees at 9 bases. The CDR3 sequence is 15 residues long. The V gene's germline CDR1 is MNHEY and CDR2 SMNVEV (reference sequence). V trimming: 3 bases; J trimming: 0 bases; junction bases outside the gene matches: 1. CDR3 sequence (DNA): TGTGCCAGCAGTTTCCTAGCGGGGAGCACAGATACGCAGTATTTT. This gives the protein CASSFLAGSTDTQYF.

CDR3 sequence reads: CASSQQVRGGEQYF. CDR3 coding DNA: TGTGCCAGCAGCCAACAGGTCCGGGGGGGGGAGCAGTACTTC. The chain couples TRBV6-6 to TRBJ2-7, with TRBD2 matching over 8 bases. V was pared by 6 bases and J by 7 bases, with 11 bases of the junction left unmatched. Germline CDR1 MNHNY, CDR2 SVGAGI (reference sequence). The CDR3 runs 14 residues.

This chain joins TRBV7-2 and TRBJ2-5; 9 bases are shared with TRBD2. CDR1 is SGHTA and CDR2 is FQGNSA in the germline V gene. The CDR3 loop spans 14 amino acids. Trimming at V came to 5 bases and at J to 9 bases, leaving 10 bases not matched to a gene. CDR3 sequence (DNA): TGTGCCAGCAGCCCTTCGCGCGGGGGGGCGGCCCAGTACTTC. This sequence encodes CASSPSRGGAAQYF.

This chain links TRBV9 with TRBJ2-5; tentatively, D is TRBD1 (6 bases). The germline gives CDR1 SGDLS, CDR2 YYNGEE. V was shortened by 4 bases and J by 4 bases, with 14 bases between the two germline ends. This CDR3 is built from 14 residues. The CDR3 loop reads CASSTGTTTETQYF. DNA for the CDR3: TGTGCCAGCAGCACCGGGACAACGACAGAGACCCAGTACTTC.

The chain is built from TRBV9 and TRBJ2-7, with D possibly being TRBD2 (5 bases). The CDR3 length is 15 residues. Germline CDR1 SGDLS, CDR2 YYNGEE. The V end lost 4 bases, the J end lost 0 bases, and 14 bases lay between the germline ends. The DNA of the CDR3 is TGTGCCAGCAGCCCTCGTGCGGGTTCCTCCTACGAGCAGTACTTC. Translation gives CASSPRAGSSYEQYF.

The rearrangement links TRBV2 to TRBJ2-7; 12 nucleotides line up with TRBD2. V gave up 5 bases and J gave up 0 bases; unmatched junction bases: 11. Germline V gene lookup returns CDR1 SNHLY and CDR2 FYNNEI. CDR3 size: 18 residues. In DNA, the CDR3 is TGTGCCAGCAGTCTCGGACTAGCGGGGAGCCTTAGCTCCTACGAGCAGTACTTC. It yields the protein CASSLGLAGSLSSYEQYF.

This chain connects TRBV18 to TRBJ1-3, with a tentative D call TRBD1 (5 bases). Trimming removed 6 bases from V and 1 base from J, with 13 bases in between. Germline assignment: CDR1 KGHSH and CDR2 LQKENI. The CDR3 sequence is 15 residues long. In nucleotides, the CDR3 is TGTGCCAGCTCTCCTGACAGTGCTTCTGGAAACACCATATATTTT. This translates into CASSPDSASGNTIYF. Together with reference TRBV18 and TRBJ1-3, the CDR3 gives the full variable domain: NAGVMQNPRHLVRRRGQEARLRCSPMKGHSHVYWYRQLPEEGLKFMVYLQKENIIDESGMPKERFSAEFPKEGPSILRIQQVVRGDSAAYFCASSPDSASGNTIYFGEGSWLTVV.

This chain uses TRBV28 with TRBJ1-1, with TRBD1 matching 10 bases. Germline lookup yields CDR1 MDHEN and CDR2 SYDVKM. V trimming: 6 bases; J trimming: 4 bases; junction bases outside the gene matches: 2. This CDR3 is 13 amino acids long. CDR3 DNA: TGTGCCAGCAGGGGACAGGGGTCCACTGAAGCTTTCTTT. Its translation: CASRGQGSTEAFF. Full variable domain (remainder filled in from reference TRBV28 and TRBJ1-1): DVKVTQSSRYLVKRTGEKVFLECVQDMDHENMFWYRQDPGLGLRLIYFSYDVKMKEKGDIPEGYSVSREKKERFSLILESASTNQTSMYLCASRGQGSTEAFFGQGTRLTVV.

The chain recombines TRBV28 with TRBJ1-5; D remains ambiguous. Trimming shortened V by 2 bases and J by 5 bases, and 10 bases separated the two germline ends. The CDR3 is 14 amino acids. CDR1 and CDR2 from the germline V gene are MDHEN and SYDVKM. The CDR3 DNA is TGTGCCAGCAGTTTAGCGGGAGATCATCAGCCCCAGCATTTT. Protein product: CASSLAGDHQPQHF.

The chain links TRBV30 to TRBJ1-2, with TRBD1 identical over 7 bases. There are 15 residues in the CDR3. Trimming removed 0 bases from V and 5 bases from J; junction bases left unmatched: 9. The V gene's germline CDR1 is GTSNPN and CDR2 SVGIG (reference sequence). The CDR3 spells CAWSVQTGTAYGYTF. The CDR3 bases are TGTGCCTGGAGTGTTCAAACCGGGACAGCTTATGGCTACACCTTC.